These 17 T cell receptor beta chains came from one sample sequenced in a study of control samples from healthy donors and cancer patients. Using immunoSEQ multiplex PCR, the repertoire was profiled, and TCRdb retains in-frame clones only, with some absent. This sample has 84,000 or so clones, with around 91% found just once. Input material: blood. The receptors originated from a man aged 45-60 years in good health.

On this clone: At one end the junction does not follow the germline gene, possibly because of a read error. The genes are TRBV14 and TRBJ1-2, with a weak D call TRBD1 (5 bases). Germline V CDR1 and CDR2: SGHDN, FVKESK. The CDR3 contains 13 residues. CDR3 sequence reads: CASSQALRGGYTF. In DNA, the CDR3 is TGTGCCAGCAGTCAAGCCCTAAGGGGTGGCTACACCTTC.

This chain links TRBV6-4 with TRBJ1-2; TRBD1 matches 9 bases. Germline CDR1 and CDR2: MRHNA and SNTAGT. The CDR3 runs 14 residues. The J segment lost 7 bases and the V segment lost 6 bases, leaving 9 bases of the junction unmatched. The CDR3 DNA follows: TGTGCCAGCAGCCCCGGGACAGGGATGGGTGGCTACACCTTC. It codes for CASSPGTGMGGYTF.

The chain's CDR3 is CASTTGFGYGYTF. CDR3 nucleotide sequence: TGTGCCAGCACCACGGGGTTTGGCTATGGCTACACCTTC. The chain links TRBV6-5 to TRBJ1-2, with D hard to call. CDR1 and CDR2 from the germline V gene are MNHEY and SVGAGI. The V end lost 7 bases, the J end lost 4 bases, and 13 bases lay between the germline ends. The CDR3 is 13 residues long.

The chain recombines TRBV4-3 with TRBJ1-6, with D possibly matching TRBD1 (6 bases). The CDR3 runs to 14 residues. CDR1 is LGHNA and CDR2 is YSLEER in the germline V gene. Trimming removed 4 bases from V and 8 bases from J, with 12 bases in between. The CDR3 spells CASSLEGGDSPLHF. The CDR3 nucleotides read TGCGCCAGCAGCCTGGAGGGGGGGGATTCACCCCTCCACTTT.

The V gene is TRBV21-1, the J gene TRBJ1-2. TRBV21-1 corresponds to a pseudogene. This CDR3 spans 10 amino acids. The CDR3 coding sequence is TGTGCCAGCGAACTTATGGGCTACACCTTC. The encoded protein is CASELMGYTF.

Concerning this clone: At one end, the junction sequence differs from germline, possibly due to a read error. J is TRBJ1-2 and V is TRBV18; 10 nucleotides agree with TRBD1. Germline V CDR1 and CDR2: KGHSH, LQKENI. The CDR3 is made up of 16 amino acids. CDR3 loop: CASSPGTVPGQGRLFF. The CDR3 DNA follows: TGTGCCAGCTCACCAGGAACCGTCCCGGGACAGGGGCGGCTCTTCTTC.

The V and J genes are TRBV6-5 and TRBJ1-4; D is uncertain. With 4 bases removed from V and 4 bases from J, the gap between germline ends came to 10 bases. Looked up from germline, CDR1 is MNHEY and CDR2 is SVGAGI. CDR3 size: 14 residues. DNA for the CDR3: TGTGCCAGCAGTTTCGGACCGCTTAATGAAAAACTGTTTTTT. This sequence encodes CASSFGPLNEKLFF.

This clone appeared a single time. The rearrangement joins TRBV5-6 to TRBJ1-4; D gene uncertain. CDR1 and CDR2 from the germline V gene are SGHDT and YYEEEE. This CDR3 is 14 amino acids long. Trimming stripped 0 bases from V and 3 bases from J, with 6 bases between. This chain's CDR3 is CASSLGVANEKLFF. The CDR3 coding sequence is TGTGCCAGCAGCTTGGGTGTGGCTAATGAAAAACTGTTTTTT.

In DNA, the CDR3 is TGCATCGGGGGTTCCCAAGAGACCCAGTACTTC. It encodes CIGGSQETQYF. The chain combines TRBV29-1 with TRBJ2-5, with D perhaps matching TRBD2 (6 bases). Per the germline V gene, CDR1 is SQVTM and CDR2 is ANQGSEA. This CDR3 contains 11 residues.

The sample holds one count of this clone. The V gene is TRBV6-5, the J gene TRBJ1-3; D is perhaps TRBD1 (5 bases). From germline, CDR1 is MNHEY and CDR2 SVGAGI. V was trimmed by 2 bases and J by 8 bases, leaving 13 bases between them. This CDR3 is built from 14 residues. Here the CDR3 DNA reads TGTGCCAGCAGTTACAAGGGGAGGCCTGACACCATATATTTT. Its translation: CASSYKGRPDTIYF.

This chain uses TRBV29-1 with TRBJ1-2; D not certain. The CDR3 length is 11 residues. V was pared by 3 bases and J by 2 bases, with 4 bases between. Germline loops: CDR1 SQVTM, CDR2 ANQGSEA. For the CDR3, the DNA is TGCAGCGTTGAGGAAAACTATGGCTACACCTTC. It codes for CSVEENYGYTF.

V gene TRBV2 combines with J gene TRBJ2-3; D possibly corresponds to TRBD2 (6 bases). This CDR3 is built from 13 residues. Germline V CDR1 and CDR2: SNHLY, FYNNEI. V dropped 6 bases and J dropped 4 bases, with 11 bases sitting between them. CDR3 residues: CASRTGVADTQYF. As DNA, the CDR3 is TGTGCCAGCAGAACGGGGGTGGCAGATACGCAGTATTTT.

The chain carries TRBV6-2 or TRBV6-3 and TRBJ1-5; D is uncertain. Trimming removed 7 bases at V and 2 bases at J, with 9 bases between. The germline CDR1 and CDR2 sequences are MNHEY and SVGEGT. The CDR3 runs to 13 residues. The CDR3 DNA follows: TGTGCCAGCATTGACTCCCGCAATCAGCCCCAGCATTTT. Its protein product is CASIDSRNQPQHF.

The chain recombines TRBV6-5 with TRBJ1-1, with a tentative D call TRBD1 (6 bases). CDR1 and CDR2 (germline): MNHEY, SVGAGI. The germline V and J ends were trimmed by 4 bases and 5 bases, with 14 bases remaining between them. This CDR3 comprises 14 residues. The CDR3 region has the DNA TGTGCCAGCAGTTTGGGGGGGGCTGGAACTGAAGCTTTCTTT. Residues: CASSLGGAGTEAFF.

The chain couples TRBV18 to TRBJ1-5; weak D call: TRBD1 (6 bases). V lost 5 bases and J 9 bases, leaving 14 bases between the germline ends. This CDR3 spans 13 amino acids. Germline lookup yields CDR1 KGHSH and CDR2 LQKENI. For the CDR3, the DNA is TGTGCCAGCTCAGCTCAGGGGCGAGGGCCCCAGCATTTT. Translating gives CASSAQGRGPQHF.

V usage is TRBV2 and J usage is TRBJ2-1; unclear D gene. Trimming took 5 bases from V and 6 from J, leaving 11 bases between them. Germline V lookup: CDR1 SNHLY, CDR2 FYNNEI. This CDR3 has 13 residues. The CDR3 DNA is TGTGCCAGCAGTAGTGAAGTCTTCAATGAGCAGTTCTTC. This gives the protein CASSSEVFNEQFF.

The rearrangement links TRBV12-3 or TRBV12-4 to TRBJ1-2, with D unclear. Trimming removed 5 bases from V and 4 bases from J, with 8 bases in between. The CDR3 consists of 12 residues. The CDR3 is CASSAVGYGYTF. The DNA of the CDR3 is TGTGCCAGCAGTGCAGTTGGCTATGGCTACACCTTC.